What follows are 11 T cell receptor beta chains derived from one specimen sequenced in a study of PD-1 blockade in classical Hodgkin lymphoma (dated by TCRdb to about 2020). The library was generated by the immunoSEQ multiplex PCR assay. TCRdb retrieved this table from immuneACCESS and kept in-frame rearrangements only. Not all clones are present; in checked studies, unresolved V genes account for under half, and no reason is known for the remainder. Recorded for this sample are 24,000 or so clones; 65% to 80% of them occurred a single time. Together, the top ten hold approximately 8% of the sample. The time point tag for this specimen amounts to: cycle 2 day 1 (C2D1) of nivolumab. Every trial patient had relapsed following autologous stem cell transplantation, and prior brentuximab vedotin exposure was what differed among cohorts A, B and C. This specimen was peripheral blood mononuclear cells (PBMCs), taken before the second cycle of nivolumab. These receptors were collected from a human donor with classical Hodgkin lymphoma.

The CDR3 sequence is CATMPPGGYYEQYF. The CDR3 DNA follows: TGTGCCACCATGCCTCCGGGGGGGTATTACGAGCAGTACTTC. The chain couples TRBV19 to TRBJ2-5; 8 nucleotides match TRBD2. The J call is in doubt because the DNA end fits TRBJ2-7 better. The CDR3 consists of 14 residues. Germline V gene data show CDR1 as LNHDA and CDR2 as SQIVND (reference sequence).

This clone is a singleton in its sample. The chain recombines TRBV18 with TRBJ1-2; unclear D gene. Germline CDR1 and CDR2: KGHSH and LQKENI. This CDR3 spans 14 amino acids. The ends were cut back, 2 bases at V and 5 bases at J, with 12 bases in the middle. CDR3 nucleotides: TGTGCCAGCTCACCAGGCCCACGGGGTTATGGCTACACCTTC. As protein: CASSPGPRGYGYTF.

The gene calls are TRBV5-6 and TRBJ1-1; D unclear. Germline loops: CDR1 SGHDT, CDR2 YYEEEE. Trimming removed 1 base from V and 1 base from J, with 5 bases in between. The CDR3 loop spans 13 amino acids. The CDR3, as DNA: TGTGCCAGCAGCTTGCTATGGAACACTGAAGCTTTCTTT. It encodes CASSLLWNTEAFF.

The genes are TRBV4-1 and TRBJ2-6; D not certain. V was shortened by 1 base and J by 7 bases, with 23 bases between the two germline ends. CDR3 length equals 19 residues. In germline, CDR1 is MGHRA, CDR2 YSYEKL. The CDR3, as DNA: TGCGCCAGCAGCCAAGGAGTAGGTCGACGATCAGGTGGAGCCAACGTCCTGACTTTC. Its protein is CASSQGVGRRSGGANVLTF.

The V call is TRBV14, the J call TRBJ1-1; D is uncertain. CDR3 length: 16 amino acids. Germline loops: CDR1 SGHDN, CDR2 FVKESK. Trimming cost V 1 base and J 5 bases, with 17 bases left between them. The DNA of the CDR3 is TGTGCCAGCAGCCAAGGAAGGATAGTGATGGGTACTGAAGCTTTCTTT. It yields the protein CASSQGRIVMGTEAFF.

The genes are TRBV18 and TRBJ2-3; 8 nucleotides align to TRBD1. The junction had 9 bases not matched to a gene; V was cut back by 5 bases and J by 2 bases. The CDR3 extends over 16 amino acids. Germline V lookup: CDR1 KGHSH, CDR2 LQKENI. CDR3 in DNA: TGTGCCAGCTCAACTTCCGGGACAGGACCCACAGATACGCAGTATTTT. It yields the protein CASSTSGTGPTDTQYF.

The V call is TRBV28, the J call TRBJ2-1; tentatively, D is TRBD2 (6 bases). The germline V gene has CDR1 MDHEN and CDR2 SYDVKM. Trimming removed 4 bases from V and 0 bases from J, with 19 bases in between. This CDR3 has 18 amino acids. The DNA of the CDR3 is TGTGCCAGCAGTTCAGGGAGGTGGGGGACGAGCTCCTACAATGAGCAGTTCTTC. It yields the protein CASSSGRWGTSSYNEQFF.

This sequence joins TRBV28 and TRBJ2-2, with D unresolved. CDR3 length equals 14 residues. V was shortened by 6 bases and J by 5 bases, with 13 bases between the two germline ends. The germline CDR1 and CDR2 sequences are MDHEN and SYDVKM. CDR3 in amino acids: CASSQDPETGELFF. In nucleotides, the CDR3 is TGTGCCAGCAGCCAAGATCCTGAGACCGGGGAGCTGTTTTTT.

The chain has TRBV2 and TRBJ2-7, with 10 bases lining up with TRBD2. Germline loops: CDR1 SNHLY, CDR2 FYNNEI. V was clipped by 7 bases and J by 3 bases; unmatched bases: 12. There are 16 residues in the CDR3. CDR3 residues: CASKASGRVRVYEQYF. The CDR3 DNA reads TGTGCCAGCAAAGCTAGCGGGAGAGTAAGAGTCTACGAGCAGTACTTC. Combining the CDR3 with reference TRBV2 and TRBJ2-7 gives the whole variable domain EPEVTQTPSHQVTQMGQEVILRCVPISNHLYFYWYRQILGQKVEFLVSFYNNEISEKSEIFDDQFSVERPDGSNFTLKIRSTKLEDSAMYFCASKASGRVRVYEQYFGPGTRLTVT.

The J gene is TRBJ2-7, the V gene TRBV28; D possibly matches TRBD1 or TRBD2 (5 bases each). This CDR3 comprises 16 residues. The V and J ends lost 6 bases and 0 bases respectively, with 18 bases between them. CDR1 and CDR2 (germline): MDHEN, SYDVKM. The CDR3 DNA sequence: TGTGCCAGCAGCCCCCCCGGGACGTTCTTCTCCTACGAGCAGTACTTC. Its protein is CASSPPGTFFSYEQYF.

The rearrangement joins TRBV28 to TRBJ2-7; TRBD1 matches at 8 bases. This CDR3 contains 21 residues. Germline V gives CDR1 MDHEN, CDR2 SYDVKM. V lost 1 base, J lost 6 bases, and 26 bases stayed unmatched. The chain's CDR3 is CASSLSPWGPLKTGAPVEQYF. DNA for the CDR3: TGTGCCAGCAGTTTATCCCCATGGGGGCCCCTTAAGACAGGGGCGCCTGTCGAGCAGTACTTC.